The 10 T cell receptor beta chains listed next were all sequenced from one sample in a study of OX40 agonist ivuxolimab in advanced cancers. Clones were read by immunoSEQ multiplex PCR, and TCRdb kept only the in-frame ones, dropping some. Of about 150,000 clones in the sample, 90% were seen once. Sequenced here: CD4+ or CD8+ T cells sorted from blood, sampled in a trial of the OX40 agonist ivuxolimab. The receptors shown here come from an adult with an advanced solid tumor such as melanoma, head and neck, liver or kidney cancer.

The gene calls are TRBV5-1 and TRBJ1-2, with a tentative D call TRBD1 (6 bases). Germline V lookup: CDR1 SGHRS, CDR2 YFSETQ. Trimming shortened V by 2 bases and J by 6 bases, and 14 bases separated the two germline ends. This CDR3 region has 14 residues. CDR3 coding DNA: TGCGCCAGCAGCTTCCCCGACAGGTCTGATGGCTACACCTTC. Amino acid sequence: CASSFPDRSDGYTF. The variable domain in full, with the rest retrieved from reference TRBV5-1 and TRBJ1-2, is KAGVTQTPRYLIKTRGQQVTLSCSPISGHRSVSWYQQTPGQGLQFLFEYFSETQRNKGNFPGRFSGRQFSNSRSEMNVSTLELGDSALYLCASSFPDRSDGYTFGSGTRLTVV.

CDR3 in DNA: TGCGCCAGCAGCGAGGACGTGCGCTATGGCTACACCTTC. It encodes CASSEDVRYGYTF. The chain links TRBV5-1 to TRBJ1-2; no clear D. CDR3 size: 13 residues. V lost 4 bases and J lost 4, with 11 bases in between. Germline V lookup: CDR1 SGHRS, CDR2 YFSETQ.

The chain couples TRBV7-2 to TRBJ2-5, with D possibly being TRBD1 (5 bases). The germline gives CDR1 SGHTA, CDR2 FQGNSA. Between the trimmed V and J ends, which lost 3 bases and 3 bases, there was a span of 11 bases. The CDR3 is 14 amino acids. This CDR3 reads CASSFTQGKETQYF. CDR3 DNA sequence: TGTGCCAGCAGCTTCACTCAGGGAAAAGAGACCCAGTACTTC.

This chain links TRBV9 with TRBJ2-3, with 8 bases matching TRBD2. The CDR3 runs to 20 residues. Trimming removed 2 bases from V and 0 bases from J; junction bases left unmatched: 17. The germline V gene encodes CDR1 SGDLS and CDR2 YYNGEE. Here the CDR3 DNA reads TGTGCCAGCAGCGTCCTGGGGAGGGGTAGCGGGGCCTCTAGCACAGATACGCAGTATTTT. Residues: CASSVLGRGSGASSTDTQYF.

The chain uses TRBV6-6 and TRBJ2-7, with TRBD2 matching over 12 bases. CDR3 length equals 15 residues. The germline V gene encodes CDR1 MNHNY and CDR2 SVGAGI (reference sequence). V lost 6 bases, J lost 6 bases, and 9 bases stayed unmatched. CDR3 residues: CASSARLAGAREQYF. In nucleotides, the CDR3 is TGTGCCAGCAGCGCAAGACTAGCGGGAGCGCGCGAGCAGTACTTC.

The chain carries TRBV7-2 and TRBJ2-3; D perhaps matches TRBD1 (5 bases). V gave up 1 base and J gave up 2 bases, with 13 bases separating them. The CDR3 covers 16 residues. In germline, CDR1 is SGHTA, CDR2 FQGNSA. The CDR3 protein is CASSLGQLRATDTQYF. DNA for the CDR3: TGTGCCAGCAGCTTAGGACAGCTTCGAGCCACAGATACGCAGTATTTT. Full variable domain (outside the CDR3, taken from reference TRBV7-2 and TRBJ2-3): GAGVSQSPSNKVTEKGKDVELRCDPISGHTALYWYRQSLGQGLEFLIYFQGNSAPDKSGLPSDRFSAERTGGSVSTLTIQRTQQEDSAVYLCASSLGQLRATDTQYFGPGTRLTVL.

The rearrangement joins TRBV5-4 to TRBJ2-7, with TRBD1 identical over 10 bases. Germline loops: CDR1 SGHNT, CDR2 YYREEE (reference sequence). J gave up 3 bases and V 4 bases, and 7 bases lay outside the gene matches. This CDR3 has 15 residues. The chain's CDR3 is CASSLRQGADYEQYF. CDR3 DNA: TGTGCCAGCAGCCTGCGACAGGGGGCAGACTACGAGCAGTACTTC. The full variable domain, its missing parts supplied by reference TRBV5-4 and TRBJ2-7, is ETGVTQSPTHLIKTRGQQVTLRCSSQSGHNTVSWYQQALGQGPQFIFQYYREEENGRGNFPPRFSGLQFPNYSSELNVNALELDDSALYLCASSLRQGADYEQYFGPGTRLTVT.

V usage is TRBV11-2 and J usage is TRBJ1-1; D is perhaps TRBD1 (5 bases). CDR1 is SGHAT, CDR2 FQNNGV, per germline. V dropped 4 bases and J dropped 0 bases, with 12 bases sitting between them. The CDR3 extends over 15 amino acids. DNA of the CDR3: TGTGCCAGCAGCTCCAGACAGTTCATGAACACTGAAGCTTTCTTT. This translates into CASSSRQFMNTEAFF.

J is TRBJ1-1 and V is TRBV7-9; D gene uncertain. V lost 2 bases, J lost 3 bases, and 10 bases lay in between. The CDR3 length is 14 residues. In germline, CDR1 is SEHNR, CDR2 FQNEAQ (reference sequence). Written as DNA, the CDR3 is TGTGCCAGCAGCTTAATGGACCTTTACACTGAAGCTTTCTTT. Translation gives CASSLMDLYTEAFF.

This sequence joins TRBV5-6 and TRBJ2-2; possibly TRBD2 for D (5 bases). This CDR3 is 16 amino acids long. Germline lookup yields CDR1 SGHDT and CDR2 YYEEEE. The ends were cut back, 2 bases at V and 2 bases at J, with 13 bases in the middle. CDR3 bases: TGTGCCAGCAGCTTCGGGGTGGGAGTAAACACCGGGGAGCTGTTTTTT. Translation gives CASSFGVGVNTGELFF. The full variable domain, in which reference TRBV5-6 and TRBJ2-2 provide the parts outside the CDR3, is DAGVTQSPTHLIKTRGQQVTLRCSPKSGHDTVSWYQQALGQGPQFIFQYYEEEERQRGNFPDRFSGHQFPNYSSELNVNALLLGDSALYLCASSFGVGVNTGELFFGEGSRLTVL.